The entry below describes one TCR beta chain. This specimen belongs to a study of shared clonotypes between healthy human individuals. The CDR3 consists of 14 residues. V gave up 6 bases and J gave up 8 bases; unmatched junction bases: 10. Germline V lookup: CDR1 SGHRS, CDR2 YFSETQ. Clones were sequenced by immunoSEQ multiplex PCR, and TCRdb holds only the in-frame ones, with some missing. The sample has fewer than 1.6 million clones, roughly 98.5% seen once. This TCR derives from a man aged 25-40 years in good health. Sequenced input: naive CD4+ T cells sorted from blood. The subset was: CD45RA+ positively selected. The V and J genes are TRBV5-1 and TRBJ2-1; 8 bases agree with TRBD2. The CDR3 DNA follows: TGCGCCAGCATAGGAACGGGAGGGATGGATGAGCAGTTCTTC. It is translated as CASIGTGGMDEQFF.